The following is a T cell receptor beta chain sequence with its context. These data are taken from a study of blood T cell repertoires in COVID-19. Across the study: Both acute and convalescent COVID-19 samples were obtained from the United States, Italy and Spain.

Assay: immunoSEQ multiplex PCR; the TCRdb copy retains only in-frame clones and omits some. The top ten clones hold about 10% of a sample with about 140,000 clones, approximately 89% of them seen once. V was shortened by 4 bases and J by 5 bases, with 21 bases between the two germline ends. The germline gives CDR1 SGHRS, CDR2 YFSETQ. The length of the CDR3 is 16 residues. The chain is built from TRBV5-1 and TRBJ1-1, with a weak D call TRBD1 (6 bases). The sequencing input was peripheral blood. This clonotype originated in a man aged 55-75 years with active or convalescent COVID-19. CDR3 in DNA: TGCGCCAGCAGCCCACACCAAGACAGGTACGGGACTGAAGCTTTCTTT. Translated: CASSPHQDRYGTEAFF.